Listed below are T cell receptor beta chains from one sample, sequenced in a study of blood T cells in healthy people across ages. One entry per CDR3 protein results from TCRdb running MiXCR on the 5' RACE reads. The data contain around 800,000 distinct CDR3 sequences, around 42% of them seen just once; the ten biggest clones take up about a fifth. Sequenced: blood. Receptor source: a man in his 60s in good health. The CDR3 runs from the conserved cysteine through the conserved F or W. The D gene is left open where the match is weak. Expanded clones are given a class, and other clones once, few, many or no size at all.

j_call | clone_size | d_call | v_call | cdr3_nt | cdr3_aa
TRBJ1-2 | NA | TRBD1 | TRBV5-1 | TGCGCCAGCAGCTTGGCGAGACAGGGGGATGGCTACACCTTC | CASSLARQGDGYTF
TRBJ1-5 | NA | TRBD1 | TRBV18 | TGTGCCAGCTCACCTTCGGGACAGGTGAATCAGCCCCAGCATTTT | CASSPSGQVNQPQHF
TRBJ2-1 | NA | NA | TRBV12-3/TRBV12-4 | TGTGCCAGCACCTCAGGGGGGGCAGACAATGAGCAGTTCTTC | CASTSGGADNEQFF
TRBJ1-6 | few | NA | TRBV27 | TGCGCCAGCAGTAAGGAACAGGGATTTTCACCCCTCCACTTT | CASSKEQGFSPLHF
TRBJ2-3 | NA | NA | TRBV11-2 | TGTGCCAGCAGCCCACCATACGGGGTCCTCACAGATACGCAGTATTTT | CASSPPYGVLTDTQYF
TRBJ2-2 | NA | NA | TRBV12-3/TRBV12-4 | TGTGCCAGCAGTTTGGAGGGGAGGCTTGGCACCGGGGAGCTGTTTTTT | CASSLEGRLGTGELFF
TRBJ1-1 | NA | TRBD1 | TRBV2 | TGTGCCAGCAGTGGGGACAGCACTGAGGCTTTCTTT | CASSGDSTEAFF
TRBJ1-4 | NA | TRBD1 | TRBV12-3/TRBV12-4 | TGTGCCAGCAGTTACCCAGGGGGCGGTAATGAAAAACTGTTTTTT | CASSYPGGGNEKLFF
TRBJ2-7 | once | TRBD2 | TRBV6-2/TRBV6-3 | TGTGCCAGCAGTTACGGGACTAGCGGGGGGGACTACAATGAGCAGTACTTC | CASSYGTSGGDYNEQYF
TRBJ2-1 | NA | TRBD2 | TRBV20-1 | TGCAGTGCCAGGACTAGCGGACAAGAGACCCAGTTCTTC | CSARTSGQETQFF
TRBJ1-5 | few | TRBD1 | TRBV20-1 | TGCAGTGCTAGAGCAACTCTTCGACAGGGCCTAACAAATCAGCCCCAGCATTTT | CSARATLRQGLTNQPQHF
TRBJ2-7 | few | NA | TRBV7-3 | TGTGCCAGCAGCTTCGGCGGGAACAATGAGCAGTACTTC | CASSFGGNNEQYF
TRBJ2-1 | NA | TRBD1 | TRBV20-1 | TGCAGTGCTAGAGATGAGGGCAGGGGGCGTCATGAGCAGTTCTTC | CSARDEGRGRHEQFF
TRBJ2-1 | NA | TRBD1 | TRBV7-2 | TGTGCCTCCGGGGACAGGGTCCCCAATGAGCAGTTCTTC | CASGDRVPNEQFF
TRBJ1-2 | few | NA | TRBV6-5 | TGTGCCAGCAGTTCGAGTTCCTATGGCTACACCTTC | CASSSSSYGYTF
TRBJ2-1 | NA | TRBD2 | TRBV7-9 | TGTGCCAGCAGCCCACGTCCCGGGACTAGCGGGGGGGCCTTCAATGAGCAGTTCTTC | CASSPRPGTSGGAFNEQFF
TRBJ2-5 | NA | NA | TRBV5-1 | TGCGCCAGCAGCATCCGGGGAAACCAAGAGACCCAGTACTTC | CASSIRGNQETQYF
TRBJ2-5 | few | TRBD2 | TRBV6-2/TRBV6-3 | TGTGCCAGCATAGCGGGGGGCCACCAAGAGACCCAGTACTTC | CASIAGGHQETQYF
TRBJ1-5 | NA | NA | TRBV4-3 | TGCGCCAGCAGCCAGGAGATTAATCAGCCCCAGCATTTT | CASSQEINQPQHF
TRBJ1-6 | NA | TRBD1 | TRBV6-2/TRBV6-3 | TGTGCCAGCACTTATCATCGGGACAGGGCGAATTCACCCCTCCACTTT | CASTYHRDRANSPLHF
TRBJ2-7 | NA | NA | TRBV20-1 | TGCAGTGCTCTACCCGCTAGCTACGAGCAGTACTTC | CSALPASYEQYF
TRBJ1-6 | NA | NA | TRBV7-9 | TGTGCCAGCAGGAGAGACTATAATTCACCCCTCCACTTT | CASRRDYNSPLHF
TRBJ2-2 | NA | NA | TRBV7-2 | TGTGCCAGCAGCTCGGTGAGGACAGATCAAACCGGGGAGCTGTTTTTT | CASSSVRTDQTGELFF
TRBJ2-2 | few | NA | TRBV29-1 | TGCAGCGCGGGATGGCAACCCGGGGAGCTGTTTTTT | CSAGWQPGELFF
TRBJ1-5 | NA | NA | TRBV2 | TGTGCCAGCAGTTCCGGGGGCAATAGCAATCAGCCCCAGCATTTT | CASSSGGNSNQPQHF
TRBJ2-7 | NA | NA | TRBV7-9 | TGTGCCAGCAGCTTACCCTCGACAGGACCCTACGAGCAGTACTTC | CASSLPSTGPYEQYF
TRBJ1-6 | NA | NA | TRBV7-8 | TGTGCCAGCAGCTTAGAGAGGGTACGGTCACCCCTCCACTTT | CASSLERVRSPLHF
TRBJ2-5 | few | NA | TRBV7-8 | TGTGCCAGCAGCCTGATTGGGAGCTGGGAGACCCAGTACTTC | CASSLIGSWETQYF
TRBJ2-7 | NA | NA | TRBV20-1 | TGCAGTGCTAGTGGGTACGAGCAGTACTTC | CSASGYEQYF
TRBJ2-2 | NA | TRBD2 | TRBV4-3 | TGCGCCAGCAGCCAATCACTAGCGGGGGCGACCGGGGAGCTGTTTTTT | CASSQSLAGATGELFF
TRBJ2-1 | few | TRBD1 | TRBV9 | TGTGCCAGCAGCGGGAAAGGGACAGGGAGTCTAAGGACCGCAAGGAATGAGCAGTTCTTC | CASSGKGTGSLRTARNEQFF
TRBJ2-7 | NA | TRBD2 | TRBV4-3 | TGCGCCAGCAGCCAAGATTCGCCGGCTAGCGGACCCTACGAGCAGTACTTC | CASSQDSPASGPYEQYF
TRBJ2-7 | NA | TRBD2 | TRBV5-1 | TGCGCCAGCAGCCCCGGACGACTAGCGGGGGGGCCAACCTACGAGCAGTACTTC | CASSPGRLAGGPTYEQYF
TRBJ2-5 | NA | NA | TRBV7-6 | TGTGCCAGCTCCATAGGTGGGGACCAAGAGACCCAGTACTTC | CASSIGGDQETQYF
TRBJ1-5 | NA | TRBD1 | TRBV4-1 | TGCGCCAGCAGCCCCCGACAGGGGGCTCAGGGGGATCAGCCCCAGCATTTT | CASSPRQGAQGDQPQHF